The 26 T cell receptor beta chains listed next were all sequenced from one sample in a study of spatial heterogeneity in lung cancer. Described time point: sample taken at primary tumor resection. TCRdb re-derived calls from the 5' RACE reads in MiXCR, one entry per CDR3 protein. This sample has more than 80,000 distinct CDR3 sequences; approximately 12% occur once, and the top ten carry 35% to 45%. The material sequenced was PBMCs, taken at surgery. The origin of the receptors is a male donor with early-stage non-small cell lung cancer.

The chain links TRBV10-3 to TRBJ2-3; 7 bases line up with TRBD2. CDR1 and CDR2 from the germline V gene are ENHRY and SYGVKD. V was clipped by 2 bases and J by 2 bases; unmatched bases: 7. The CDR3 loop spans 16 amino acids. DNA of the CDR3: TGTGCCATCAGTGAGGGAAAGCGGGGCCACACAGATACGCAGTATTTT. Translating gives CAISEGKRGHTDTQYF.

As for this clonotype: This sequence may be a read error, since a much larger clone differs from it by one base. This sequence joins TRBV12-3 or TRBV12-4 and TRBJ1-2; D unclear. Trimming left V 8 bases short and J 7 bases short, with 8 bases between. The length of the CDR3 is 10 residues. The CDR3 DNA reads TGTGCCAGCGGTAGAGGTGGCTACACCTTC. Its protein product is CASGRGGYTF.

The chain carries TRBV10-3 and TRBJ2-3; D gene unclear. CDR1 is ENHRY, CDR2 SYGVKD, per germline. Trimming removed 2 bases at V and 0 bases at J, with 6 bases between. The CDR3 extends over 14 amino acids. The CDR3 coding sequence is TGTGCCATCAGTGAGGGCCAGAGCACAGATACGCAGTATTTT. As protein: CAISEGQSTDTQYF.

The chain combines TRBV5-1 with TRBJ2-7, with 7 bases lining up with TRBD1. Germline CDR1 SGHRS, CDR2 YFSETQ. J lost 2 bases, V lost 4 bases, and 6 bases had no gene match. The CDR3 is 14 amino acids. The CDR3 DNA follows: TGCGCCAGCAGCGTACGACAGGGAACCTACGAGCAGTACTTC. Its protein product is CASSVRQGTYEQYF.

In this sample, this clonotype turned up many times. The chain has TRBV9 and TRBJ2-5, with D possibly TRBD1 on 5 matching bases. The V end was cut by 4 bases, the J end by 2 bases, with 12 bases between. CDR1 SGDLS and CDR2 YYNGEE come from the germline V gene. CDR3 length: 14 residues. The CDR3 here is CASSPQVTQETQYF. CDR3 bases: TGTGCCAGCAGCCCACAGGTGACGCAAGAGACCCAGTACTTC.

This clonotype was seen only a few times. CDR3 in amino acids: CSVPSPQQGRNEQFF. The CDR3, as DNA: TGCAGCGTTCCCTCTCCCCAACAGGGCCGCAATGAGCAGTTCTTC. V is TRBV29-1 and J is TRBJ2-1; weak D call: TRBD1 (6 bases). This CDR3 contains 15 residues. Germline loops: CDR1 SQVTM, CDR2 ANQGSEA. Trimming removed 5 bases from V and 6 bases from J, with 20 bases in between.

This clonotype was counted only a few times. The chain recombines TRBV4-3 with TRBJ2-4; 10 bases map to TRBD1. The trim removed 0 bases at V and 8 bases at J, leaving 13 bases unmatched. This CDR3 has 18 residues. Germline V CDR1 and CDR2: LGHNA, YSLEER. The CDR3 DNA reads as TGCGCCAGCAGCCAAGATAGAACAGACAGGGGGCTTGGAGACATTCAGTACTTC. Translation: CASSQDRTDRGLGDIQYF.

In DNA form, the CDR3 reads TGTGCCAGCAGCCCCAGCGGGGTAGGCGAGCAGTACTTC. This translates into CASSPSGVGEQYF. The chain employs TRBV7-2 and TRBJ2-7; 7 nucleotides match TRBD2. Germline V lookup: CDR1 SGHTA, CDR2 FQGNSA. V gave up 5 bases and J gave up 6 bases; unmatched junction bases: 7. The CDR3 is 13 residues long.

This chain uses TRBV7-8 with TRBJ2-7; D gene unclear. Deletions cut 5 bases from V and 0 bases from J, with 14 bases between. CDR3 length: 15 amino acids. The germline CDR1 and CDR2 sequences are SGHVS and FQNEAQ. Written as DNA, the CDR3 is TGTGCCAGCAGCGAGACCGGGCTGAGCTCCTACGAGCAGTACTTC. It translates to CASSETGLSSYEQYF.

CDR3 sequence: CSAQASVKREGLYTQYF. The DNA for the CDR3 is TGCAGTGCCCAAGCCTCGGTGAAGCGGGAGGGCCTCTATACGCAGTATTTT. The J gene is TRBJ2-3, the V gene TRBV20-1; 10 bases align to TRBD2. CDR1 is DFQATT, CDR2 SNEGSKA, per germline (reference sequence). Germline trimming cut 6 bases from V and 7 bases from J; bases unmatched to any gene: 19. The CDR3 is 17 residues long.

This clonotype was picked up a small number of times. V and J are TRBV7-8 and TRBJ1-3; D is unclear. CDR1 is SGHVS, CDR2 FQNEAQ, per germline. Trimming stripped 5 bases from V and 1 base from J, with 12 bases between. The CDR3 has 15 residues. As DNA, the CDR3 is TGTGCCAGCAGCCCCGTTGGCGGGTCTGGAAACACCATATATTTT. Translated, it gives CASSPVGGSGNTIYF.

Here the CDR3 DNA reads TGTGCCAGCAGCCGTAACGAGGACAGGGGCTACGAGCAGTACTTC. Residues: CASSRNEDRGYEQYF. The chain couples TRBV7-6 to TRBJ2-7; 9 nucleotides line up with TRBD1. The J segment lost 3 bases and the V segment lost 5 bases, leaving 8 bases of the junction unmatched. This CDR3 has 15 amino acids. Per germline, CDR1 SGHVS and CDR2 FNYEAQ.

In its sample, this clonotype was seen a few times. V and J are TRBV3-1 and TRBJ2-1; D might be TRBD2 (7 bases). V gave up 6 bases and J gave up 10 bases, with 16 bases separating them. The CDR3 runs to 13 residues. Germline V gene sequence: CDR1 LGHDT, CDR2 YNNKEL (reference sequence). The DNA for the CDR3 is TGTGCCAGCAGTTTTGGGGGGGCTGGCGAGCAGTTCTTC. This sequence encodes CASSFGGAGEQFF.

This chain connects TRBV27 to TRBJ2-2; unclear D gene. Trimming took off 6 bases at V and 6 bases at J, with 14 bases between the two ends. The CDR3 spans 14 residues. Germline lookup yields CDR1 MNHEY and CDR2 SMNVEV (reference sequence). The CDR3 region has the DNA TGTGCCAGCAGACCTGGTGCAGTCCCCGGGGAGCTGTTTTTT. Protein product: CASRPGAVPGELFF.

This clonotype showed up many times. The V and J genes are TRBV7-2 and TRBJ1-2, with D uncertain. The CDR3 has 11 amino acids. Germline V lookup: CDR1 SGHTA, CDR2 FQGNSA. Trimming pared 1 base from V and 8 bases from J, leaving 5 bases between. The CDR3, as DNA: TGTGCCAGCAGCTTAGATAGAGGCTACACCTTC. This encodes CASSLDRGYTF.

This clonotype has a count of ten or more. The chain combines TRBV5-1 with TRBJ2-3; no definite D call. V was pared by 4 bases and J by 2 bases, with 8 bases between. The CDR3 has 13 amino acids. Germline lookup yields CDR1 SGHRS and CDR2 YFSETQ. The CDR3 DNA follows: TGCGCCAGCAGCCTCATCCCCACAGATACGCAGTATTTT. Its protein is CASSLIPTDTQYF.

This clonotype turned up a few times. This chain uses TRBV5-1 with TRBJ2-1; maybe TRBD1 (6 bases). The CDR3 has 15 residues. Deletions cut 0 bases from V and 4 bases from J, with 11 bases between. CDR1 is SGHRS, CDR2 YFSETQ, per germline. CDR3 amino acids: CASSLEGQPYNEQFF. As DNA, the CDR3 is TGCGCCAGCAGCTTGGAAGGACAGCCTTACAATGAGCAGTTCTTC.

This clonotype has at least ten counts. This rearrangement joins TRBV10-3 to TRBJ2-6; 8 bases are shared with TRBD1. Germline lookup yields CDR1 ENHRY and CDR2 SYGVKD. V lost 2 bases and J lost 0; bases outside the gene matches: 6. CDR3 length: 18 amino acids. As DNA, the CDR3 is TGTGCCATCAGTGAGCCGACCCAGGGGGCCTCTGGGGCCAACGTCCTGACTTTC. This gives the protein CAISEPTQGASGANVLTF.

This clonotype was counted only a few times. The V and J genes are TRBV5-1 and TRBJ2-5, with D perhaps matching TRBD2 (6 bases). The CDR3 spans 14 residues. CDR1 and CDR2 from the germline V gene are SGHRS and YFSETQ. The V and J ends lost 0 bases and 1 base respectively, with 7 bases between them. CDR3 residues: CASSLVGLQETQYF. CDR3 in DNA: TGCGCCAGCAGCTTGGTGGGACTCCAAGAGACCCAGTACTTC.

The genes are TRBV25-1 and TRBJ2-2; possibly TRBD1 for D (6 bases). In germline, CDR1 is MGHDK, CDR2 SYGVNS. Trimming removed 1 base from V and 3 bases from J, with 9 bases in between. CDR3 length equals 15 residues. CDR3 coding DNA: TGTGCCAGCAGTGAATTAAGGACAGACACCGGGGAGCTGTTTTTT. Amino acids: CASSELRTDTGELFF.

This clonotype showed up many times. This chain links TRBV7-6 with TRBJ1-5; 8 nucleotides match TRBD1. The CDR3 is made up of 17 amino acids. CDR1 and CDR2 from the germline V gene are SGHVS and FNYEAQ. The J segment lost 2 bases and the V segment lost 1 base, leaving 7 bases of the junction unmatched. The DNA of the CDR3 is TGTGCCAGCAGCTTAGGGGCAGGGGGCGCGGGCAATCAGCCCCAGCATTTT. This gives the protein CASSLGAGGAGNQPQHF.

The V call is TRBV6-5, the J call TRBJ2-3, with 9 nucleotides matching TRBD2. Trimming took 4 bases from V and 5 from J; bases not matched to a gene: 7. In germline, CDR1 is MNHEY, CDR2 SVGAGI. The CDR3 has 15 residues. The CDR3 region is CASSSTSGTIDTQYF. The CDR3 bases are TGTGCCAGCAGTTCGACTAGCGGCACGATAGATACGCAGTATTTT.

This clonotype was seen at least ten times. The CDR3 nucleotides are TGCGCCAGCAGCTTCGGCAGCACAGATACGCAGTATTTT. Its translation is CASSFGSTDTQYF. The chain recombines TRBV5-1 with TRBJ2-3; no reliable D call. The CDR3 extends over 13 amino acids. Germline CDR1 and CDR2: SGHRS and YFSETQ. V lost 2 bases and J 0 bases, leaving 4 bases between the germline ends.

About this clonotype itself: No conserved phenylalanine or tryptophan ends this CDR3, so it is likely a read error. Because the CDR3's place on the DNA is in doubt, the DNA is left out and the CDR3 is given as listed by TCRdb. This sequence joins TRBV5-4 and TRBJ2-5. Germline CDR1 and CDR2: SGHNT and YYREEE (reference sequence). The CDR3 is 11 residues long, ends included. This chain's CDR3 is CASSWFSARVL.

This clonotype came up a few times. CDR3 in DNA: TGTGCCAGCAGCCGCCCGACGGGGCGGGAGCAGTACTTC. Protein sequence: CASSRPTGREQYF. The V and J genes are TRBV14 and TRBJ2-7; either TRBD1 or TRBD2 may fit D (5 bases each). The CDR3 has 13 amino acids. V lost 4 bases and J 7 bases, leaving 14 bases between the germline ends. Germline V gives CDR1 SGHDN, CDR2 FVKESK.

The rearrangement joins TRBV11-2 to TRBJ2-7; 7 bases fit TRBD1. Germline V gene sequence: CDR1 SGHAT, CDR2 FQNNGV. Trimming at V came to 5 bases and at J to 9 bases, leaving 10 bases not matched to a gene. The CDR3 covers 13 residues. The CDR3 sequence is CASSHETGAGQYF. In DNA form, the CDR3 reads TGTGCCAGCAGCCACGAAACAGGGGCCGGGCAGTACTTC.